Listed below are T cell receptor beta chains from one sample, sequenced in a study of CD8+CD57+ T cells in acquired aplastic anemia. TCRdb re-called the reads with MiXCR, one entry per CDR3 protein. The data show approximately 32,000 distinct CDR3 sequences, 75% to 85% seen once. Source material: sorted CD4+, CD8+, or CD8+CD57+ T cells (not recorded which) from PBMCs. Source of these receptors: a human donor in good health, serving as a control. Each CDR3 is given with its conserved first and last residue. D genes are given only for firm matches. Some rows mark clone size as missing; the rest say once, few, many or name a class of expanded clone.

>NA|TRBJ2-2|NA|TRBV3-1
CASSATGTNTGELFF
TGTGCCAGCAGCGCGACAGGCACGAACACCGGGGAGCTGTTTTTT
>NA|TRBJ2-7|NA|TRBV7-8
CASSLVTGAVQYF
TGTGCCAGCAGCTTAGTCACGGGGGCTGTGCAGTACTTC
>TRBD1|TRBJ1-2|NA|TRBV29-1
CSGQGDYGYTF
TGCAGCGGACAGGGAGACTATGGCTACACCTTC
>TRBD2|TRBJ2-7|NA|TRBV6-5
CASSYTTLAAYEQYF
TGTGCCAGCAGTTACACGACCCTAGCGGCCTACGAGCAGTACTTC
>NA|TRBJ1-1|NA|TRBV15
CATSYHEGNTEAFF
TGTGCCACCAGCTACCATGAGGGGAACACTGAAGCTTTCTTT
>NA|TRBJ2-2|NA|TRBV25-1
CASSESGVGQTDNTGELFF
TGTGCCAGCAGTGAAAGTGGGGTGGGGCAGACCGATAACACCGGGGAGCTGTTTTTT
>NA|TRBJ2-2|NA|TRBV19
CASSIGQGTTGELFF
TGTGCCAGTAGTATAGGGCAGGGAACTACCGGGGAGCTGTTTTTT
>NA|TRBJ1-6|NA|TRBV6-1
CASSVNRNLNSPLHF
TGTGCCAGCAGTGTAAACAGGAACTTGAATTCACCCCTCCACTTT
>NA|TRBJ1-6|NA|TRBV10-1
CATRQSYNSPLHF
TGCGCCACGCGACAGTCCTATAATTCACCCCTCCACTTT
>NA|TRBJ1-5|NA|TRBV2
CASSDLEGRPQHF
TGTGCCAGCAGTGATCTCGAGGGTCGGCCCCAGCATTTT
>NA|TRBJ1-5|NA|TRBV2
CASSGPTYSNQPQHF
TGTGCCAGCAGCGGCCCGACCTATAGCAATCAGCCCCAGCATTTT
>NA|TRBJ1-2|once|TRBV5-1
CASSLGAGPNYGYTF
TGCGCCAGCAGCTTGGGGGCAGGGCCCAACTATGGCTACACCTTC
>NA|TRBJ2-2|NA|TRBV5-1
CASSLVSVGTGELFF
TGCGCCAGCAGCTTAGTTTCGGTTGGCACCGGGGAGCTGTTTTTT
>NA|TRBJ2-3|NA|TRBV10-3
CASSLSDTQYF
TGTGCCAGCAGTCTGTCAGATACGCAGTATTTT
>NA|TRBJ1-1|many|TRBV11-2
CASSPLAEGTNYNTEAFF
TGTGCCAGCAGCCCCCTCGCAGAGGGTACTAATTACAACACTGAAGCTTTCTTT
>NA|TRBJ1-5|NA|TRBV10-3
CAISDLGQSQPQHF
TGTGCCATCAGTGACCTTGGACAGTCTCAGCCCCAGCATTTT